This is a list of T cell receptor beta chains from one sample in a study of tumor-infiltrating lymphocytes in primary liver carcinoma. TCRdb processed the multiplex PCR reads anew with MiXCR; each CDR3 protein has one entry. The data hold roughly 120,000 distinct CDR3 sequences, with around 62% observed a single time. The sample taken for sequencing was liver tumor tissue from sampling region 1. All receptors come from a woman aged 55 to 70 with primary liver carcinoma and hepatitis B virus infection. Both conserved end residues are part of each CDR3. The D gene is left open where the match is weak. Clone size is not always given. Where it is, it says once, few, many or a class for expanded clones.

clone_size: many
v_call: TRBV4-2
j_call: TRBJ2-5
d_call: -
cdr3_nt: TGTGCCAGCAGCCAGAGCAATCAAGAGACCCAGTACTTC
cdr3_aa: CASSQSNQETQYF

clone_size: -
v_call: TRBV29-1
j_call: TRBJ1-2
d_call: -
cdr3_nt: TGCAGCGTCAACGGGGGGCAGCGGGGTAACTATGACTACACCTTC
cdr3_aa: CSVNGGQRGNYDYTF

clone_size: many
v_call: TRBV11-2
j_call: TRBJ2-2
d_call: TRBD1
cdr3_nt: TGTGCCAGCAGCTCCCCGACAGGGAAGAACACCGGGGAGCTGTTTTTT
cdr3_aa: CASSSPTGKNTGELFF

clone_size: -
v_call: TRBV28
j_call: TRBJ2-3
d_call: -
cdr3_nt: TGTGCCAGCAGTCCCAGGACGCTCCGGGGCCCAAGCGCAGATACGCAGTATTTT
cdr3_aa: CASSPRTLRGPSADTQYF

clone_size: medium-sized
v_call: TRBV29-1
j_call: TRBJ2-3
d_call: TRBD2
cdr3_nt: TGCAGCGTTGACGGGACTAGCGTAGAGAGGAGAGATACGCAGTATTTT
cdr3_aa: CSVDGTSVERRDTQYF

clone_size: -
v_call: TRBV29-1
j_call: TRBJ1-2
d_call: -
cdr3_nt: TGCAGCGTTGGGGGTGAACAAAAGGACTATGGCTACACCTTC
cdr3_aa: CSVGGEQKDYGYTF

clone_size: -
v_call: TRBV10-2
j_call: TRBJ2-5
d_call: -
cdr3_nt: TGCGTCAGCAGTGAGGCCCCCAATCGGGTACGCGGGGAGACCCAGTACTTC
cdr3_aa: CVSSEAPNRVRGETQYF

clone_size: -
v_call: TRBV4-1
j_call: TRBJ2-1
d_call: TRBD2
cdr3_nt: TGCGCCAGCAGCCGAGGTGGTCTAGCGGGGGTCTACAATGAGCGGTTCTTC
cdr3_aa: CASSRGGLAGVYNERFF

clone_size: -
v_call: TRBV11-2
j_call: TRBJ1-1
d_call: -
cdr3_nt: TGTGCCAGCAGCTTGGGCTGGGGGTCCAAAGCTTTCTTT
cdr3_aa: CASSLGWGSKAFF

clone_size: -
v_call: TRBV7-8
j_call: TRBJ2-6
d_call: TRBD2
cdr3_nt: TGTGCCAGCAGCTCCCACTTTATTAGCGGGAGGGCCTCTGGGGCCAACGTCCTGACTTTC
cdr3_aa: CASSSHFISGRASGANVLTF

clone_size: -
v_call: TRBV11-1
j_call: TRBJ2-6
d_call: TRBD1
cdr3_nt: TGTGCCAGCAGCCCCCCGACAGGGAGCTCTAGGGCCAACGTCCTGGCCTTC
cdr3_aa: CASSPPTGSSRANVLAF

clone_size: once
v_call: TRBV28
j_call: TRBJ2-5
d_call: -
cdr3_nt: TGTCCCAGCACCCCGACAGCGTACCAAGAGACCCAGTACTTC
cdr3_aa: CPSTPTAYQETQYF

clone_size: many
v_call: TRBV6-5
j_call: TRBJ2-3
d_call: -
cdr3_nt: TGTGCCGTTAGTAACCTACTGGCAGATACGCAGTATTTT
cdr3_aa: CAVSNLLADTQYF

clone_size: -
v_call: TRBV11-2
j_call: TRBJ2-7
d_call: -
cdr3_nt: TGTGCCCGTAGTTCTGGGGGCAGGGTGGCCGACGAGCAGTACTTC
cdr3_aa: CARSSGGRVADEQYF

clone_size: once
v_call: TRBV11-2
j_call: TRBJ1-6
d_call: -
cdr3_nt: TGTGCCAGCAGCATCCAACGGGGCGCAGGGGTTTCACCCCTCCACTTT
cdr3_aa: CASSIQRGAGVSPLHF

clone_size: many
v_call: TRBV29-1
j_call: TRBJ2-2
d_call: -
cdr3_nt: TGCAGCGTTGGGGGTCGGGGGAACACCGGGGAGCTGTTTTTT
cdr3_aa: CSVGGRGNTGELFF

clone_size: -
v_call: TRBV29-1
j_call: TRBJ1-3
d_call: -
cdr3_nt: TGCAGCCATACCTCTGGGAGGGACACCATATATTTT
cdr3_aa: CSHTSGRDTIYF

clone_size: -
v_call: TRBV28
j_call: TRBJ2-7
d_call: TRBD2
cdr3_nt: TGTGCCAGCAGTCTCCCCCGACTAGCGGGACTCTACGAGCAGTACTTC
cdr3_aa: CASSLPRLAGLYEQYF

clone_size: many
v_call: TRBV29-1
j_call: TRBJ1-2
d_call: TRBD1
cdr3_nt: TGCAGCGTTCATCAGGGGGCAAGGGGCTACACCTTC
cdr3_aa: CSVHQGARGYTF

clone_size: -
v_call: TRBV11-3
j_call: TRBJ2-3
d_call: TRBD2
cdr3_nt: TGTGCCAGCAGCTCGGAATCGAGACTAGCGGGCACAGATACGCAGTATTTT
cdr3_aa: CASSSESRLAGTDTQYF

clone_size: few
v_call: TRBV5-1
j_call: TRBJ2-5
d_call: -
cdr3_nt: TGCGCCAGCAGCTTGGGGTCAATCTTCTTCCAAGAGACCCAGTACTTC
cdr3_aa: CASSLGSIFFQETQYF

clone_size: many
v_call: TRBV5-1
j_call: TRBJ2-5
d_call: TRBD1
cdr3_nt: TGCGCCAGCAGCGAGGGACAGGGGCTGGAAGAGACCCAGTACTTC
cdr3_aa: CASSEGQGLEETQYF

clone_size: medium-sized
v_call: TRBV11-2
j_call: TRBJ2-7
d_call: -
cdr3_nt: TGTGCCAGCAGTCCTATCCAGCACTCCTACGAGCAGTACTTC
cdr3_aa: CASSPIQHSYEQYF

clone_size: -
v_call: TRBV11-3
j_call: TRBJ2-1
d_call: TRBD1
cdr3_nt: TGTGCCAGCAGCCTCCGGGACAGGGACTACAAGCAGTTCTTC
cdr3_aa: CASSLRDRDYKQFF

clone_size: few
v_call: TRBV5-1
j_call: TRBJ2-7
d_call: TRBD1
cdr3_nt: TGCGCCAGCAGCTCGCATCGGGGACAGGCCTACGAGCAGTACTTC
cdr3_aa: CASSSHRGQAYEQYF

clone_size: -
v_call: TRBV11-2
j_call: TRBJ1-2
d_call: -
cdr3_nt: TGTGCCGGCAGCATAGATCCGACCAGGGCGCTGCGCTATGGCTACACCTTC
cdr3_aa: CAGSIDPTRALRYGYTF

clone_size: -
v_call: TRBV11-2
j_call: TRBJ2-5
d_call: -
cdr3_nt: TGTGCCAGCAGCGTAGAGTTGGCAGGGATGAATGAGACCCAGTACTTC
cdr3_aa: CASSVELAGMNETQYF

clone_size: -
v_call: TRBV6-6
j_call: TRBJ2-7
d_call: TRBD2
cdr3_nt: TGTGCCAGCAGTTACTCCGGGACTAGTACCATCTACGAGCAGTACTTC
cdr3_aa: CASSYSGTSTIYEQYF

clone_size: -
v_call: TRBV6-6
j_call: TRBJ2-6
d_call: -
cdr3_nt: TGCGCCAGCAGACGGGTGACCGATTCTGGGGCCAACGTCCTGACTTTC
cdr3_aa: CASRRVTDSGANVLTF

clone_size: -
v_call: TRBV12-3/TRBV12-4
j_call: TRBJ2-1
d_call: -
cdr3_nt: TGTGTCAGCAGTCCCCTCCAGAGCGTGGAGCAGTTCTTC
cdr3_aa: CVSSPLQSVEQFF

clone_size: many
v_call: TRBV2
j_call: TRBJ2-7
d_call: TRBD1
cdr3_nt: TGTGCCAGCTCTAAACAGGGGGCCTACGAGCAGTACTTC
cdr3_aa: CASSKQGAYEQYF

clone_size: -
v_call: TRBV19
j_call: TRBJ2-1
d_call: -
cdr3_nt: TGTGCCACTAGTATATCAGGGTACAATGAGCAGTTCTTC
cdr3_aa: CATSISGYNEQFF

clone_size: -
v_call: TRBV5-5
j_call: TRBJ2-3
d_call: -
cdr3_nt: TGTGCCAGCAGCTTTGCGTCGGCGGGAAATCAGCCCCAGTATTTT
cdr3_aa: CASSFASAGNQPQYF

clone_size: -
v_call: TRBV30
j_call: TRBJ1-1
d_call: -
cdr3_nt: TGTGCCCGGATAATTAAGGGCGGCACTGAAGCTTTCTTT
cdr3_aa: CARIIKGGTEAFF

clone_size: -
v_call: TRBV5-1
j_call: TRBJ1-2
d_call: TRBD1
cdr3_nt: TGCGCCAGCAGCCAGGAGAGAGGGGACAGGTGGGGCTACACCTTC
cdr3_aa: CASSQERGDRWGYTF

clone_size: -
v_call: TRBV29-1
j_call: TRBJ2-1
d_call: -
cdr3_nt: TGCAGCTTTGGGGGGGACAGGAAGAATGAGCAGTTCTTC
cdr3_aa: CSFGGDRKNEQFF

clone_size: many
v_call: TRBV6-6
j_call: TRBJ2-3
d_call: TRBD2
cdr3_nt: TGTGCCAGCAGACGAGGACCTAGCGGGAGTTCCCCTAGCACAGATACGCAGTATTTT
cdr3_aa: CASRRGPSGSSPSTDTQYF

clone_size: -
v_call: TRBV30
j_call: TRBJ2-2
d_call: -
cdr3_nt: TGTGTCTGGAGTGTGTCCGACACCGGGGAGCTGTTTTTT
cdr3_aa: CVWSVSDTGELFF

clone_size: few
v_call: TRBV28
j_call: TRBJ2-5
d_call: TRBD2
cdr3_nt: TGTGCCAGCAGTTCCCGGACTAGCGGGAGCCAAGAGACCCAGTACTTC
cdr3_aa: CASSSRTSGSQETQYF

clone_size: many
v_call: TRBV7-3
j_call: TRBJ1-1
d_call: -
cdr3_nt: TGTGCCACCATAATAGGAAGGACTGAAGCTTTCTTT
cdr3_aa: CATIIGRTEAFF

clone_size: -
v_call: TRBV12-3/TRBV12-4
j_call: TRBJ2-3
d_call: TRBD1
cdr3_nt: TGTGTCAGCAGTATCCGACAGGGTGGCACAGATACGCACTATTTT
cdr3_aa: CVSSIRQGGTDTHYF

clone_size: -
v_call: TRBV28
j_call: TRBJ1-1
d_call: -
cdr3_nt: TGTGCCAGCAGCTTCTCCTTGGGCGGGGCTGAAGCTTTCTTT
cdr3_aa: CASSFSLGGAEAFF

clone_size: many
v_call: TRBV29-1
j_call: TRBJ2-3
d_call: -
cdr3_nt: TGCAGCGTGTCCCGAGTTCTTGGAACCGGAAGCACAGATACGCAGTATTTT
cdr3_aa: CSVSRVLGTGSTDTQYF

clone_size: -
v_call: TRBV12-3/TRBV12-4
j_call: TRBJ1-5
d_call: -
cdr3_nt: TGTGGCAGCAGTTTACGTTACAGTGACGATCAGCCCCAGCATTTT
cdr3_aa: CGSSLRYSDDQPQHF

clone_size: once
v_call: TRBV11-2
j_call: TRBJ2-1
d_call: TRBD2
cdr3_nt: TGTGCCAGCAGCCACGGGGCTAGCGGGAGGAGCAATGAGCAGTTCTTC
cdr3_aa: CASSHGASGRSNEQFF